Each of the 16 T cell receptor beta chains below was sequenced from the same sample in a study of blood T cell repertoires in COVID-19. Assay: immunoSEQ multiplex PCR; the TCRdb copy retains only in-frame clones and omits some. The table lists some 180,000 clones, around 85% of them singletons. Material for sequencing was PBMCs or T cells enriched from blood (not recorded which). These receptor sequences come from a man aged 35-49 years who had recovered from COVID-19.

Ten or more counts support this clone. This sequence joins TRBV11-2 and TRBJ1-5; no clear D gene. The CDR3 sequence is 14 residues long. CDR1 SGHAT and CDR2 FQNNGV come from the germline V gene. Trimming removed 6 bases at V and 6 bases at J, with 15 bases between. CDR3 coding DNA: TGTGCCAGCAGTTTCGCGGGTGAGGGTCAGCCCCAGCATTTT. Translating gives CASSFAGEGQPQHF.

The V call is TRBV5-8, the J call TRBJ2-7; TRBD1 agrees at 12 bases. There are 15 residues in the CDR3. J gave up 5 bases and V 4 bases, and 7 bases lay outside the gene matches. Germline loops: CDR1 SGHTS, CDR2 YDEGEE. This chain's CDR3 is CASSGGQGAIDEQYF. In nucleotides, the CDR3 is TGTGCCAGCAGCGGGGGACAGGGGGCTATCGACGAGCAGTACTTC.

The genes are TRBV6-5 and TRBJ1-5, with 7 bases identical to TRBD1. This CDR3 region has 16 residues. Losses at the gene ends were 4 bases for V and 2 bases for J; bases not matched to a gene: 8. The germline V gene encodes CDR1 MNHEY and CDR2 SVGAGI. Written as DNA, the CDR3 is TGTGCCAGCAGTTCCGACAGGGTGAACGGCAATCAGCCCCAGCATTTT. Protein product: CASSSDRVNGNQPQHF.

A single count supports this clone. This sequence joins TRBV6-5 and TRBJ2-7, with TRBD1 identical over 10 bases. The CDR3 contains 15 residues. Trimming took 6 bases from V and 3 from J; bases not matched to a gene: 8. The germline V gene encodes CDR1 MNHEY and CDR2 SVGAGI. For the CDR3, the DNA is TGTGCCAGCAGCACCCCCGGGACAGGGGACTACGAGCAGTACTTC. Translation gives CASSTPGTGDYEQYF.

The V call is TRBV25-1, the J call TRBJ2-7; D call uncertain. Trimming removed 3 bases at V and 0 bases at J, with 6 bases between. Germline CDR1 reads MGHDK; CDR2 reads SYGVNS. This CDR3 region has 13 residues. CDR3 amino acids: CASSDQISYEQYF. The CDR3, as DNA: TGTGCCAGCAGTGATCAAATCTCCTACGAGCAGTACTTC.

This clone was seen a single time. The chain uses TRBV24-1 and TRBJ1-2; D call uncertain. Germline V gene data show CDR1 as KGHDR and CDR2 as SFDVKD. The ends were cut back, 7 bases at V and 0 bases at J, with 8 bases in the middle. The CDR3 has 13 residues. CDR3: CATSRFSNYGYTF. The DNA for the CDR3 is TGTGCCACCAGCAGGTTTTCTAACTATGGCTACACCTTC.

V gene TRBV6-1 combines with J gene TRBJ1-5, with a tentative D call TRBD1 (5 bases). The CDR3 extends over 14 amino acids. V lost 1 base to trimming and J lost 5 bases, with 9 bases between them. Looked up from germline, CDR1 is MNHNS and CDR2 is SASEGT. The CDR3 region is CASSEGGRDQPQHF. The CDR3 coding sequence is TGTGCCAGCAGTGAAGGGGGGAGGGATCAGCCCCAGCATTTT.

This sequence joins TRBV29-1 and TRBJ2-1; D is perhaps TRBD2 (6 bases). Germline values: CDR1 SQVTM, CDR2 ANQGSEA. CDR3 length: 13 residues. The V gene lost 4 bases and the J gene lost 5 bases, with 12 bases spanning the gap. For the CDR3, the DNA is TGCAGCGTTGTTCGGGGGACCAACAATGAGCAGTTCTTC. Its protein is CSVVRGTNNEQFF.

This clone was seen just once. The rearrangement uses TRBV5-6 and TRBJ1-1; D not certain. CDR1 SGHDT and CDR2 YYEEEE come from the germline V gene. Trimming removed 1 base from V and 5 bases from J, with 9 bases in between. The CDR3 extends over 13 amino acids. CDR3 DNA sequence: TGTGCCAGCAGCTTGAACAGTCCAACTGAAGCTTTCTTT. Amino acids: CASSLNSPTEAFF.

The gene calls are TRBV11-3 and TRBJ2-1, with TRBD1 matching 7 bases. This CDR3 has 14 amino acids. Germline CDR1 is SGHNT and CDR2 is YENEEA. V lost 3 bases and J lost 3; bases outside the gene matches: 2. CDR3 protein: CASSFDRVYNEQFF. The DNA of the CDR3 is TGTGCCAGCAGCTTTGACAGGGTCTACAATGAGCAGTTCTTC.

This sequence joins TRBV19 and TRBJ2-6, with unresolved D. CDR3 length: 14 amino acids. Between the trimmed V and J ends, which lost 2 bases and 7 bases, there was a span of 9 bases. Germline V lookup: CDR1 LNHDA, CDR2 SQIVND (reference sequence). The CDR3 bases are TGTGCCAGTAGTATAACCCGGGTTGCCAACGTCCTGACTTTC. Translated: CASSITRVANVLTF.

This clone was picked up one time. The rearrangement uses TRBV15 and TRBJ2-1, with 8 bases lining up with TRBD2. Trimming took 5 bases from V and 2 from J; bases not matched to a gene: 11. The germline CDR1 and CDR2 sequences are LNHNV and YYDKDF (reference sequence). The length of the CDR3 is 17 residues. In nucleotides, the CDR3 is TGTGCCACCAGCTCCAGATTTAGCGGGGAAACCTACAATGAGCAGTTCTTC. Its translation is CATSSRFSGETYNEQFF.

This clone is a singleton in its sample. This chain connects TRBV5-5 to TRBJ2-7, with D possibly TRBD1 on 5 matching bases. Germline V lookup: CDR1 SGHKS, CDR2 YYEKEE (reference sequence). The CDR3 consists of 17 residues. V was shortened by 0 bases and J by 0 bases, with 16 bases between the two germline ends. The CDR3 DNA follows: TGTGCCAGCAGCTTGGTCATTCGGCAGGGCACCTCCTACGAGCAGTACTTC. This translates into CASSLVIRQGTSYEQYF.

The chain recombines TRBV2 with TRBJ1-2; 8 bases agree with TRBD1. In germline, CDR1 is SNHLY, CDR2 FYNNEI. The CDR3 is made up of 14 amino acids. Trimming took 1 base from V and 9 from J; bases not matched to a gene: 7. This CDR3 reads CASSEGTGPLRYTF. CDR3 DNA sequence: TGTGCCAGCAGTGAAGGGACAGGGCCTCTCCGCTACACCTTC.

This clone was found once. The V gene is TRBV2, the J gene TRBJ1-4; D perhaps matches TRBD1 (5 bases). Per the germline V gene, CDR1 is SNHLY and CDR2 is FYNNEI. The CDR3 totals 14 residues. V shed 3 bases and J shed 5 bases, with 10 bases lying between them. The CDR3 nucleotides are TGTGCCAGCAGTGAGGGGGGTTCGAATGAAAAACTGTTTTTT. Protein: CASSEGGSNEKLFF. The full variable domain, completed using reference TRBV2 and TRBJ1-4, is EPEVTQTPSHQVTQMGQEVILRCVPISNHLYFYWYRQILGQKVEFLVSFYNNEISEKSEIFDDQFSVERPDGSNFTLKIRSTKLEDSAMYFCASSEGGSNEKLFFGSGTQLSVL.

The chain uses TRBV7-9 and TRBJ2-2, with D unclear. Germline CDR1 is SEHNR and CDR2 is FQNEAQ (reference sequence). The CDR3 totals 16 residues. V lost 3 bases to trimming and J lost 4 bases, with 15 bases between them. The CDR3 here is CASSFSLLGATGELFF. CDR3 DNA: TGTGCCAGCAGCTTCTCATTGCTAGGAGCCACCGGGGAGCTGTTTTTT.